Listed here is a single T cell receptor (beta chain). Its antigen is not known. This record belongs to a study of T-cell memory formation after mild COVID-19. Study-wide background: Largely donor-specific TCR clusters were found. Study conclusions and caveats: Of the contracting clones, CD4+ ones lay mainly in CM and EM, and CD8+ ones in EMRA.

TCRdb used MiXCR to reprocess the 5' RACE reads, holding one entry per CDR3 protein. The profile shows some 440,000 distinct CDR3 sequences, 25% of them singletons. The receptor was isolated from an adult woman who had mild COVID-19 (a few samples of this study predate the infection). Cell type and time point are not known. The sequenced sample was PBMCs or a T cell subset sorted from them (not recorded which).

CDR3 nucleotide sequence: TGTGCCAGCAGCTTAGTGGGCAGGACAGATACGCAGTATTTT. As protein: CASSLVGRTDTQYF. This rearrangement joins TRBV7-9 to TRBJ2-3, with D hard to call. Germline CDR1 SEHNR, CDR2 FQNEAQ (reference sequence). Trimming pared 1 base from V and 3 bases from J, leaving 8 bases between. This CDR3 spans 14 amino acids.